This T cell receptor (beta chain) stems from a study of CD8+CD57+ T cells in acquired aplastic anemia. At the level of the study: DNA from sorted CD4+ and CD8+ cells averaged around 3 ug. General study points: Significance was not reached for CD8+ Simpson's diversity between patients and controls. Overlap between patients and controls comprised twenty-nine CD8+ CDR3 sequences.

There are 14 residues in the CDR3. V gave up 6 bases and J gave up 5 bases; unmatched junction bases: 9. Germline loops: CDR1 MGHDK, CDR2 SYGVNS. Sequencing was done on patients that had shown CD8+CD57+ cell expansion by flow cytometry. With no exception, the patients had severe acquired aplastic anemia. Comments on this clonotype: Its antigen is still unknown.

Investigators profiled TCR beta VDJ and CDR3 from genomic DNA template. MiXCR was run by TCRdb on the reads, yielding one entry per CDR3 protein. The sample consists of about 58,000 distinct CDR3 sequences, approximately 54% of them appearing once. What was sequenced was sorted CD4+, CD8+, or CD8+CD57+ T cells (not recorded which) from PBMCs. The source is a human donor with aplastic anemia. The rearrangement joins TRBV25-1 to TRBJ2-7, with 8 bases identical to TRBD1. DNA for the CDR3: TGTGCCAGCAGGGGGAGGACAGGGCCAAACGAGCAGTACTTC. Its translation is CASRGRTGPNEQYF.